The 20 T cell receptor beta chains in this list originate from one sample, sequenced in a study of cytomegalovirus exposure and HLA in healthy donors. With 60 Vbeta and 13 Jbeta primers, the PCR was carried out. Here immunoSEQ multiplex PCR was the method, and the copy in TCRdb shows in-frame clones only, minus some. The data contain about 270,000 clones, around 66% of them singletons. Sequenced input: PBMCs. The receptors shown here come from a female donor in good health and CMV-seronegative.

The rearrangement uses TRBV5-1 and TRBJ2-7; TRBD2 agrees at 10 bases. After removal of 2 bases from V and 5 bases from J, the junction contained 10 bases not matched to a gene. In germline, CDR1 is SGHRS, CDR2 YFSETQ. This CDR3 region has 16 residues. CDR3 DNA: TGCGCCAGCAGCTTAGAAGCGGGAGGGCCGGGCCACGAGCAGTACTTC. Protein product: CASSLEAGGPGHEQYF.

The rearrangement uses TRBV15 and TRBJ1-2, with 9 bases lining up with TRBD1. Germline CDR1 reads LNHNV; CDR2 reads YYDKDF (reference sequence). Unmatched junction bases numbered 12, after V lost 3 bases and J lost 4 bases. The CDR3 covers 17 residues. The CDR3: CATSRLSGTGHGYGYTF. The CDR3, as DNA: TGTGCCACCAGCAGGCTATCCGGGACAGGGCATGGCTATGGCTACACCTTC.

This chain connects TRBV30 to TRBJ1-5; D gene ambiguous. V was cut by 1 base and J by 1 base, with 8 bases left in between. Germline assignment: CDR1 GTSNPN and CDR2 SVGIG (reference sequence). This CDR3 contains 14 residues. The CDR3: CAWSALNSNQPQHF. The DNA for the CDR3 is TGTGCCTGGAGTGCACTGAACAGCAATCAGCCCCAGCATTTT.

The chain links TRBV5-5 to TRBJ2-1, with 10 bases identical to TRBD2. This CDR3 region has 17 residues. V gave up 0 bases and J gave up 9 bases; unmatched junction bases: 12. CDR1 and CDR2 from the germline V gene are SGHKS and YYEKEE (reference sequence). In nucleotides, the CDR3 is TGTGCCAGCAGCTTGGTGGGGGGGACTAGCGACATAGGTGAGCAGTTCTTC. Its protein product is CASSLVGGTSDIGEQFF.

V usage is TRBV7-3 and J usage is TRBJ2-3; D may be TRBD1 (6 bases). V dropped 5 bases and J dropped 1 base, with 13 bases sitting between them. Germline CDR1 SGHTA, CDR2 FQGTGA. This CDR3 has 15 amino acids. The CDR3 bases are TGTGCCAGCAGCCCAGGGGCCGGGGGCACAGATACGCAGTATTTT. Amino acids: CASSPGAGGTDTQYF.

The J gene is TRBJ2-2, the V gene TRBV28, with 13 bases lining up with TRBD2. Germline CDR1 MDHEN, CDR2 SYDVKM. This CDR3 comprises 15 residues. After removal of 3 bases from V and 6 bases from J, the junction contained 1 base not matched to a gene. Written as DNA, the CDR3 is TGTGCCAGCAGTTTGACTAGCGGGAGGTCCGGGGAGCTGTTTTTT. Protein product: CASSLTSGRSGELFF.

The genes are TRBV6-6 and TRBJ2-7, with 7 bases matching TRBD2. The trim removed 6 bases at V and 0 bases at J, leaving 5 bases unmatched. CDR3 length: 14 residues. Germline V gene lookup returns CDR1 MNHNY and CDR2 SVGAGI (reference sequence). CDR3 nucleotide sequence: TGTGCCAGCAGAGGACTAGGCCTCTCCTACGAGCAGTACTTC. Protein: CASRGLGLSYEQYF.

This clone has a handful of counts. The chain uses TRBV27 and TRBJ1-1, with TRBD1 identical over 7 bases. The CDR3 has 16 amino acids. Germline values: CDR1 MNHEY, CDR2 SMNVEV (reference sequence). After removal of 5 bases from V and 0 bases from J, the junction contained 9 bases not matched to a gene. The CDR3: CASSQYRGALNTEAFF. The DNA for the CDR3 is TGTGCCAGCAGTCAATACAGGGGAGCACTGAACACTGAAGCTTTCTTT.

This clone has only one observation. V usage is TRBV30 and J usage is TRBJ2-5, with TRBD2 matching over 11 bases. The V gene's germline CDR1 is GTSNPN and CDR2 SVGIG (reference sequence). This CDR3 spans 15 amino acids. After removal of 4 bases from V and 5 bases from J, the junction contained 9 bases not matched to a gene. The CDR3 reads CAWTLAGGLFETQYF. The CDR3 nucleotides read TGTGCCTGGACTTTAGCGGGAGGGCTGTTTGAGACCCAGTACTTC.

The V and J genes are TRBV11-2 and TRBJ2-7; weak D call: TRBD2 (6 bases). V lost 3 bases and J lost 0, with 12 bases in between. The germline CDR1 and CDR2 sequences are SGHAT and FQNNGV. This CDR3 spans 15 amino acids. The CDR3 is CASSLPGGSSYEQYF. The DNA for the CDR3 is TGTGCCAGCAGCTTGCCCGGGGGAAGCTCCTACGAGCAGTACTTC. Full variable domain (outside the CDR3, taken from reference TRBV11-2 and TRBJ2-7): EAGVAQSPRYKIIEKRQSVAFWCNPISGHATLYWYQQILGQGPKLLIQFQNNGVVDDSQLPKDRFSAERLKGVDSTLKIQPAKLEDSAVYLCASSLPGGSSYEQYFGPGTRLTVT.

In this sample, this clone turned up a few times. The chain uses TRBV5-1 and TRBJ2-7; 7 bases map to TRBD1. Germline V CDR1 and CDR2: SGHRS, YFSETQ. Trimming at V came to 4 bases and at J to 0 bases, leaving 7 bases not matched to a gene. CDR3 length: 15 residues. The CDR3 coding sequence is TGCGCCAGCAGCCCCCGAGGGGACAGCTCCTACGAGCAGTACTTC. Amino acid sequence: CASSPRGDSSYEQYF.

V gene TRBV28 combines with J gene TRBJ2-5; 10 bases fit TRBD1. J gave up 5 bases and V 5 bases, and 11 bases lay outside the gene matches. The CDR3 sequence is 16 residues long. Per germline, CDR1 MDHEN and CDR2 SYDVKM. This CDR3 reads CASSERTGGKVETQYF. CDR3 DNA sequence: TGTGCCAGCAGTGAAAGGACAGGGGGGAAGGTGGAGACCCAGTACTTC.

This clone appeared a single time. The chain links TRBV11-2 to TRBJ2-3, with D tentatively TRBD2 (6 bases). Germline values: CDR1 SGHAT, CDR2 FQNNGV. The CDR3 length is 16 residues. Trimming left V 6 bases short and J 0 bases short, with 16 bases between. The CDR3 sequence: CASSGNSGTSTDTQYF. The CDR3, as DNA: TGTGCCAGCAGTGGCAATTCCGGGACTAGCACAGATACGCAGTATTTT. Based on the CDR3 plus reference TRBV11-2 and TRBJ2-3, the full variable domain is EAGVAQSPRYKIIEKRQSVAFWCNPISGHATLYWYQQILGQGPKLLIQFQNNGVVDDSQLPKDRFSAERLKGVDSTLKIQPAKLEDSAVYLCASSGNSGTSTDTQYFGPGTRLTVL.

The chain combines TRBV28 with TRBJ1-5; no reliable D call. The germline V and J ends were trimmed by 5 bases and 6 bases, with 5 bases remaining between them. Germline CDR1 MDHEN, CDR2 SYDVKM. This CDR3 comprises 11 residues. The CDR3 sequence: CASSRVQPQHF. The CDR3 region has the DNA TGTGCCAGCAGTCGAGTTCAGCCCCAGCATTTT.

In nucleotides, the CDR3 is TGTGCCAGTAGTCCGACAGGGGGGTATGAAAAACTGTTTTTT. It codes for CASSPTGGYEKLFF. J is TRBJ1-4 and V is TRBV19; TRBD1 agrees at 9 bases. V dropped 5 bases and J dropped 6; count of bases not matched to a gene: 4. Germline V lookup: CDR1 LNHDA, CDR2 SQIVND (reference sequence). The CDR3 is made up of 14 amino acids.

In its sample, this clone was seen a few times. The gene calls are TRBV28 and TRBJ2-7, with a weak D call TRBD1 (7 bases). This CDR3 has 14 amino acids. V lost 7 bases, J lost 3 bases, and 16 bases lay in between. The germline CDR1 and CDR2 sequences are MDHEN and SYDVKM. The CDR3 spells CASTHRGGGYEQYF. The CDR3 region has the DNA TGTGCCAGCACCCACAGGGGAGGAGGCTACGAGCAGTACTTC.

The V and J genes are TRBV4-2 and TRBJ1-5; D ambiguous. This CDR3 is 14 amino acids long. Trimming took off 1 base at V and 6 bases at J, with 10 bases between the two ends. Germline V gene sequence: CDR1 LGHNA, CDR2 YNFKEQ. CDR3 DNA sequence: TGTGCCAGCAGCCAAGGGGTGTCGGGTCAGCCCCAGCATTTT. Amino acid sequence: CASSQGVSGQPQHF.

The V call is TRBV28, the J call TRBJ2-7; TRBD2 matches at 10 bases. This CDR3 contains 15 residues. Germline V CDR1 and CDR2: MDHEN, SYDVKM. With 7 bases clipped from V and 0 bases from J, the junction kept 6 bases outside the gene matches. DNA for the CDR3: TGTGCCAGCACCGGGGGGACTAGCGCCTCCTACGAGCAGTACTTC. Its translation is CASTGGTSASYEQYF.

The chain combines TRBV4-1 with TRBJ2-1; 14 bases fit TRBD2. Trimming cost V 4 bases and J 0 bases; bases outside gene matches: 5. This CDR3 contains 18 residues. Germline lookup yields CDR1 MGHRA and CDR2 YSYEKL. The CDR3 DNA reads as TGCGCCAGCAGCCTGGGACTAGCGGGGGAGAGCTCCTACAATGAGCAGTTCTTC. Translation: CASSLGLAGESSYNEQFF.

V and J are TRBV29-1 and TRBJ1-2; 12 nucleotides agree with TRBD1. The CDR3 contains 14 residues. The junction had 7 bases not matched to a gene; V was cut back by 3 bases and J by 8 bases. CDR1 and CDR2 from the germline V gene are SQVTM and ANQGSEA. The CDR3 reads CSVDPGQGAGGYTF. The DNA of the CDR3 is TGCAGCGTTGATCCGGGACAGGGGGCAGGCGGCTACACCTTC.